These 10 T cell receptor beta chains were sequenced from one sample in a study of CD8 T cells in ankylosing spondylitis. One entry per CDR3 protein results from TCRdb running MiXCR on the 5' RACE reads. The data contain about 460,000 distinct CDR3 sequences, about 5.4% of them singletons. Findings of the study overall: Characteristic, it appeared, of ankylosing spondylitis blood was a TCR beta motif of about eight highly homologous variants.

Antigens for these TCRs are unknown. The sequencing input was blood, either unsorted or a sorted T cell fraction (not recorded which). The receptors were sampled from a male donor with ankylosing spondylitis.

This clonotype was counted at least ten times. The J gene is TRBJ1-1, the V gene TRBV7-9, with TRBD1 as a possible D gene (5 bases). Germline V gene lookup returns CDR1 SEHNR and CDR2 FQNEAQ (reference sequence). CDR3 length equals 15 residues. V was shortened by 5 bases and J by 0 bases, with 13 bases between the two germline ends. Written as DNA, the CDR3 is TGTGCCAGCAGCCCCCGGGGGTTAATGAACACTGAAGCTTTCTTT. The encoded protein is CASSPRGLMNTEAFF.

This clonotype was seen a few times. This chain links TRBV5-1 with TRBJ2-2; unclear D gene. The CDR3 spans 13 residues. Between the trimmed V and J ends, which lost 4 bases and 4 bases, there was a span of 8 bases. Germline assignment: CDR1 SGHRS and CDR2 YFSETQ. The CDR3 reads CASSRASTGELFF. As DNA, the CDR3 is TGCGCCAGCAGCAGGGCGAGCACCGGGGAGCTGTTTTTT.

A note on this clonotype: One end of the junction does not line up with germline, which may come from a read error. This rearrangement joins TRBV20-1 to TRBJ2-5; possible D gene TRBD2, 7 bases. Germline V gene lookup returns CDR1 DFQATT and CDR2 SNEGSKA (reference sequence). This CDR3 comprises 13 residues. The CDR3 DNA reads as TGCAGCGCTATGGAGGGGGGGCAAGAGACCCAGTACTTC. It codes for CSAMEGGQETQYF.

In its sample, this clonotype was seen many times. V is TRBV20-1 and J is TRBJ1-5, with no clear D. The CDR3 has 13 residues. The V end was cut by 0 bases, the J end by 5 bases, with 8 bases between. Germline V lookup: CDR1 DFQATT, CDR2 SNEGSKA (reference sequence). In DNA, the CDR3 is TGCAGTGCTAGAGATGACGGTGATCAGCCCCAGCATTTT. Translation: CSARDDGDQPQHF.

Many counts were recorded for this clonotype. This chain's CDR3 is CASRPDPSTGELFF. The CDR3 bases are TGCGCCAGCAGGCCAGACCCATCCACCGGGGAGCTGTTTTTT. The chain couples TRBV5-1 to TRBJ2-2, with D uncertain. Germline CDR1 reads SGHRS; CDR2 reads YFSETQ. Deletions cut 5 bases from V and 4 bases from J, with 12 bases between. This CDR3 is 14 amino acids long.

This clonotype was detected many times. V is TRBV15 and J is TRBJ2-1; D gene uncertain. Germline assignment: CDR1 LNHNV and CDR2 YYDKDF (reference sequence). This CDR3 contains 15 residues. V lost 0 bases and J 3 bases, leaving 9 bases between the germline ends. The CDR3 reads CATSRDLRGYNEQFF. In DNA, the CDR3 is TGTGCCACCAGCAGAGATCTACGCGGCTACAATGAGCAGTTCTTC.

This clonotype was counted ten times or more. The V call is TRBV25-1, the J call TRBJ2-3, with a possible D match to TRBD2 (5 bases). Per germline, CDR1 MGHDK and CDR2 SYGVNS. V lost 1 base and J lost 4, with 9 bases in between. There are 14 residues in the CDR3. CDR3: CASSEFGRADTQYF. For the CDR3, the DNA is TGTGCCAGCAGTGAATTCGGGCGGGCAGATACGCAGTATTTT.

This clonotype was found many times. V usage is TRBV5-1 and J usage is TRBJ2-4, with D perhaps given as TRBD1 or TRBD2 (5 bases each). The CDR3 has 14 residues. V was trimmed by 4 bases and J by 0 bases, leaving 8 bases between them. Looked up from germline, CDR1 is SGHRS and CDR2 is YFSETQ. The CDR3 region has the DNA TGCGCCAGCAGCATCGGGACAGCCAAAAACATTCAGTACTTC. This sequence encodes CASSIGTAKNIQYF.

This clonotype was counted ten times or more. The V and J genes are TRBV9 and TRBJ2-3; a weak D match, TRBD1 (7 bases). The CDR3 is 15 amino acids. With 0 bases removed from V and 1 base from J, the gap between germline ends came to 9 bases. The germline V gene encodes CDR1 SGDLS and CDR2 YYNGEE. CDR3 in amino acids: CASSVGGTGTDTQYF. DNA of the CDR3: TGTGCCAGCAGCGTAGGCGGGACAGGCACAGATACGCAGTATTTT.

The table lists this clonotype with many counts. V usage is TRBV12-3 or TRBV12-4 and J usage is TRBJ1-3; the D gene is possibly TRBD1 (6 bases). Trimming shortened V by 4 bases and J by 3 bases, and 13 bases separated the two germline ends. The CDR3 loop spans 15 amino acids. The CDR3 here is CASSSPGTRGNTIYF. The CDR3 DNA sequence: TGTGCCAGCAGTTCCCCAGGGACACGTGGAAACACCATATATTTT.